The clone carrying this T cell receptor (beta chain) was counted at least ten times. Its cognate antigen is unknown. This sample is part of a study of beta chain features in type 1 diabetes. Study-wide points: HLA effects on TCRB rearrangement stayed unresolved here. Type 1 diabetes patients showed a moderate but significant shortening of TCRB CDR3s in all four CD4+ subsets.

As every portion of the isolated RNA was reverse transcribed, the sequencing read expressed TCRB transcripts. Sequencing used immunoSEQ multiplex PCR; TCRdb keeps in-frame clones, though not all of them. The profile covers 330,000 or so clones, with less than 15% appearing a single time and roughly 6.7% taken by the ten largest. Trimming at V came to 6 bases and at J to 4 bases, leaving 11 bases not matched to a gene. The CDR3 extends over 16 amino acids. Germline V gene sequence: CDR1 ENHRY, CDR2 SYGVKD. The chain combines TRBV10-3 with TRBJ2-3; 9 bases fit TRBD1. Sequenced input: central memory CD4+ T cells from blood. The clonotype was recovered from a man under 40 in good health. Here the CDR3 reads CAISMTGTGIADTQYF. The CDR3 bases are TGTGCCATCAGCATGACCGGGACAGGGATCGCAGATACGCAGTATTTT.